This T cell receptor (beta chain) originates from a study of control samples from healthy donors and cancer patients. Germline V gives CDR1 SGHAT, CDR2 FQNNGV. The CDR3 loop spans 14 amino acids. Germline trimming cut 10 bases from V and 5 bases from J; bases unmatched to any gene: 13. Using immunoSEQ multiplex PCR, the repertoire was profiled, and TCRdb retains in-frame clones only, with some absent. The sample records about 130,000 clones, about 95% being singletons. The chain recombines TRBV11-2 with TRBJ1-2, with TRBD1 identical over 7 bases. Specimen: blood. This receptor was identified in a man between 25 and 39 years old in good health. This CDR3 reads CATIPRDSSYGYTF. CDR3 sequence (DNA): TGTGCCACCATTCCACGGGACAGTTCGTATGGCTACACCTTC.